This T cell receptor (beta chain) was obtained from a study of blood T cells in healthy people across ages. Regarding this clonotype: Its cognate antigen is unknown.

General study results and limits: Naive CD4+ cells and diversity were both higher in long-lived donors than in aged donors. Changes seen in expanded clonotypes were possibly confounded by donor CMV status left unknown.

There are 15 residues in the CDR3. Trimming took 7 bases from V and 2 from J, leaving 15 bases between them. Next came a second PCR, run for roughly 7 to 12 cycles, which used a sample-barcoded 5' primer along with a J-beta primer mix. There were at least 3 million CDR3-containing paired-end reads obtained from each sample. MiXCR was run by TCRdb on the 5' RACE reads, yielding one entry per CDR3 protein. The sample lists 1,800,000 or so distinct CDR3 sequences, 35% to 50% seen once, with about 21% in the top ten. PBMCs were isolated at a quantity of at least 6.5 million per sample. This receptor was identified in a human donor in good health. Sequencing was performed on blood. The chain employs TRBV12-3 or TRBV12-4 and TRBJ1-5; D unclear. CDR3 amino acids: CASTTTLGGNQPQHF. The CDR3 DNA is TGTGCCAGCACCACGACCCTCGGAGGCAATCAGCCCCAGCATTTT.